Below are 2 T cell receptor beta chains sequenced from a single sample in a study of blood T cell repertoires in COVID-19 (dated by TCRdb to the early 2020s). The library came from the immunoSEQ multiplex PCR assay. The source is immuneACCESS, and TCRdb retained only in-frame sequences with V and J called. Part of the clones is not carried over; for the studies checked, unresolved V genes explain less than half of this, and the remainder is unexplained. This sample lists roughly 39,000 clones; 75% to 85% were detected once. Over 20% of the sample lies in the top ten. Sequenced material: peripheral blood. The receptors derive from a man in his 70s with acute or convalescent COVID-19.

With regard to this clone: Germline is not matched at one junction end, which may reflect a read error. The chain has TRBV18 and TRBJ1-1, with 7 positions matching TRBD1. The V gene's germline CDR1 is KGHSH and CDR2 LQKENI. The CDR3 extends over 17 amino acids. CDR3 DNA: TGTGCCAGCTCGCCACGCTCAGGGGGAGGTAGTAACACTGAAGCTTTCTTT. Amino acids: CASSPRSGGGSNTEAFF.

The rearrangement joins TRBV27 to TRBJ2-7; TRBD1 might be the D (6 bases). Germline CDR1 reads MNHEY; CDR2 reads SMNVEV (reference sequence). This CDR3 spans 16 amino acids. V gave up 3 bases and J gave up 2 bases, with 17 bases separating them. CDR3 nucleotides: TGTGCCAGCAGTTTCTCCTCAGGGGTCCTGACCTACGAGCAGTACTTC. It yields the protein CASSFSSGVLTYEQYF.